This T cell receptor beta chain was sequenced for a study of CD8+CD57+ T cells in acquired aplastic anemia. Template material for TCR beta VDJ and CDR3 profiling consisted of genomic DNA. MiXCR was run by TCRdb on the reads, yielding one entry per CDR3 protein. The sample lists about 150,000 distinct CDR3 sequences; about 48% were seen once. This clonotype turned up a few times. There are 16 residues in the CDR3. Germline values: CDR1 SGHAT, CDR2 FQNNGV. V was pared by 5 bases and J by 4 bases, with 17 bases between. Sequencing was done on patients that had shown CD8+CD57+ cell expansion by flow cytometry.

This receptor was taken from a human donor with aplastic anemia. Sequenced: sorted CD4+, CD8+, or CD8+CD57+ T cells (not recorded which) from PBMCs. The chain combines TRBV11-2 with TRBJ1-4; the D gene is possibly TRBD1 (6 bases). The CDR3 reads CASSPNPGGYNEKLFF. The DNA for the CDR3 is TGTGCCAGCAGCCCTAACCCCGGGGGCTATAATGAAAAACTGTTTTTT.